This T cell receptor (beta chain) was retrieved from a study of T-cell reconstitution after alpha-beta-depleted transplantation in children. General observations from the study: At around two months after transplant, the alpha-beta T cells were reportedly derived from several hundred expanded clones that came from non-depleted graft cells.

TCRbeta library preparation incorporated unique molecular identifiers. TCRdb fed the PCR reads into MiXCR, producing one record per CDR3 protein. This table holds approximately 97,000 distinct CDR3 sequences, 4.5% to 7.5% found once. Germline trimming cut 0 bases from V and 5 bases from J; bases unmatched to any gene: 8. The CDR3 loop spans 18 amino acids. Looked up from germline, CDR1 is SGDLS and CDR2 is YYNGEE. In regard to this clonotype: What it binds is unknown.

This TCR came from a female patient aged 2-9 years who had a stem cell transplant for Fanconi anemia, so the T cells may come from the graft donor. This chain connects TRBV9 to TRBJ1-6; 10 nucleotides match TRBD1. Sample: PBMCs, mostly from graft donor cells, taken 60 days after TCRalphabeta/CD19-depleted stem cell transplant. DNA for the CDR3: TGTGCCAGCAGCGTAGAATTATGGGGACAGGGGCATAATTCACCCCTCCACTTT. Protein product: CASSVELWGQGHNSPLHF.